This entry concerns a single T cell receptor beta chain. Antigen specificity is unknown. Primers for the PCR totalled 60 Vbeta and 13 Jbeta. Data came from immunoSEQ multiplex PCR; TCRdb stores just in-frame clones and leaves some out. The repertoire table contains over 150,000 clones. These data originate in a study of cytomegalovirus exposure and HLA in healthy donors. Regarding the study as a whole: Several of the most significant clusters were apparently associated with common viral pathogens in a later analysis.

The receptor was derived from a boy between 10 and 17 years old in good health and CMV-seronegative. The sequencing sample was made of PBMCs.

CDR3 in amino acids: CASSLAGTELHF. CDR3 sequence (DNA): TGTGCCAGCAGCTTGGCCGGGACAGAACTCCACTTT. The V gene is TRBV5-4, the J gene TRBJ1-6; 7 nucleotides agree with TRBD1. After removal of 0 bases from V and 16 bases from J, the junction contained 4 bases not matched to a gene. The CDR3 consists of 12 residues. Germline lookup yields CDR1 SGHNT and CDR2 YYREEE (reference sequence).